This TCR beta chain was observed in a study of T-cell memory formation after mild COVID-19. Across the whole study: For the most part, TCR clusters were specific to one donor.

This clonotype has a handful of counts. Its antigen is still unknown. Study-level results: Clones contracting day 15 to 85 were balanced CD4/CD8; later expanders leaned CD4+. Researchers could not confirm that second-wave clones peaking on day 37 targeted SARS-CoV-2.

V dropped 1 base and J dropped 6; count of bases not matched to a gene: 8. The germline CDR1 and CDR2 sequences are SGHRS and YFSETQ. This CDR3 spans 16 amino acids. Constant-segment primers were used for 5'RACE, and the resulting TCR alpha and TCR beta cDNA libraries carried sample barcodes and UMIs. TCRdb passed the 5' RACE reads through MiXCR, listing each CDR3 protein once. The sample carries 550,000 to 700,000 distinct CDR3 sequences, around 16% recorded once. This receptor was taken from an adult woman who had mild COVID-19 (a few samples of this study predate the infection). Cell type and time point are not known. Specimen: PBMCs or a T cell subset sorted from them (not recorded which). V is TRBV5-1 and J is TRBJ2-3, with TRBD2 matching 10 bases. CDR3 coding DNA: TGCGCCAGCAGCTTGAGGTCCAGCGGGGGGGAGGATACGCAGTATTTT. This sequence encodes CASSLRSSGGEDTQYF.